The clone carrying this T cell receptor (beta chain) was seen only once. In the authors' workflow: Using reference gene primer amplification, nucleated cell counts were estimated. Clones were sequenced by immunoSEQ multiplex PCR, and TCRdb holds only the in-frame ones, with some missing. The DNA was the basis for D and trimming; V, J and clone size are from that table. The table has around 150,000 clones, 70% to 85% seen once; the top ten hold approximately 7%. The record originates from a study of blood T cell repertoires in COVID-19. Study overall: T cells, B-cell-depleted T cells, or PBMCs provided the cDNA or gDNA that served as material.

This CDR3 is built from 14 residues. Trimming shortened V by 3 bases and J by 10 bases, and 18 bases separated the two germline ends. CDR1 and CDR2 (germline): GTSNPN, SVGIG (reference sequence). Patients in Seattle were enrolled during active infection, then followed longitudinally. The J gene is TRBJ1-4, the V gene TRBV30, with a possible D match to TRBD1 (6 bases). Sequencing was done on a sample of peripheral blood. The receptor's source is a woman aged 40 to 50 with COVID-19, enrolled during active disease. The CDR3 sequence is CAWRPPGEYGKLFF. The DNA for the CDR3 is TGTGCCTGGAGGCCGCCAGGGGAGTATGGAAAACTGTTTTTT.